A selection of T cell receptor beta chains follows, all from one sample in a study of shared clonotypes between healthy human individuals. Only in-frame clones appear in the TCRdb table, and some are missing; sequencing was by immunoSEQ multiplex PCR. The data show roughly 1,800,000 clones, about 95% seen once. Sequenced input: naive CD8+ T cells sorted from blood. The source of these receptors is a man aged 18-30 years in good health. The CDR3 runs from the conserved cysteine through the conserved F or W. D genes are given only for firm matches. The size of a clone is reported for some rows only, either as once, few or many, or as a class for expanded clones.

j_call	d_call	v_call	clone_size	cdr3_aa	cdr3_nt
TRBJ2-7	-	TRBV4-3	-	CASSQEVASYEQYF	TGCGCCAGCAGCCAAGAGGTCGCCTCCTACGAGCAGTACTTC
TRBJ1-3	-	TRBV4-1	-	CASSAAPRNTIYF	TGCGCCAGCAGTGCCGCCCCTCGCAACACCATATATTTT
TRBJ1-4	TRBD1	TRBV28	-	CASSPAGGRGDEKLFF	TGTGCCAGCAGTCCGGCAGGGGGTAGGGGCGATGAAAAACTGTTTTTT
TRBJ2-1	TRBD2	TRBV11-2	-	CASSPRGSGSGPNEQFF	TGTGCCAGCAGCCCCCGGGGTAGCGGGAGTGGTCCTAATGAGCAGTTCTTC
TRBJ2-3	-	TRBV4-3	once	CASSQVLVGGDTQYF	TGCGCCAGCAGCCAAGTCCTAGTTGGAGGAGATACGCAGTATTTT
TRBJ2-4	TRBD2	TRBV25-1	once	CASSVTSGGKNIQYF	TGTGCCAGCAGTGTGACTAGCGGCGGCAAAAACATTCAGTACTTC
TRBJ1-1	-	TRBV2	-	CASSDRVNTEAFF	TGTGCCAGCAGTGACAGGGTGAACACTGAAGCTTTCTTT
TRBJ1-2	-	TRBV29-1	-	CSVGTANYGYTF	TGCAGCGTTGGGACAGCTAACTATGGCTACACCTTC
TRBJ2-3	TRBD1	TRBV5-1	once	CASSIDTGQGPADTQYF	TGCGCCAGCAGCATAGACACCGGACAGGGCCCGGCAGATACGCAGTATTTT
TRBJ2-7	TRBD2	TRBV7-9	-	CASSSTSSGRAAYEQYF	TGTGCCAGCAGCTCGACCTCTAGCGGGAGGGCTGCTTACGAGCAGTACTTC
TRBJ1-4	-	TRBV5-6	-	CASSLALALTNEKLFF	TGTGCCAGCAGCTTGGCCCTTGCATTAACTAATGAAAAACTGTTTTTT
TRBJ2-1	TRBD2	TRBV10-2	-	CASRAVGLAGANEQFF	TGCGCCAGCAGGGCGGTTGGGCTAGCGGGAGCCAATGAGCAGTTCTTC
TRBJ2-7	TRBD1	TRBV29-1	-	CSVEDPNRGQGAEGQYF	TGCAGCGTTGAAGATCCCAATCGTGGACAGGGGGCCGAAGGGCAGTACTTC
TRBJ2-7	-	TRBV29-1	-	CSVVLGYEQYF	TGCAGCGTTGTATTAGGTTACGAGCAGTACTTC
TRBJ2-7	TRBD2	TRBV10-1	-	CASSNLSGRDYEQYF	TGCGCCAGCTCAAATCTTAGCGGGAGAGACTACGAGCAGTACTTC
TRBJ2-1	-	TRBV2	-	CASIQEISYNEQFF	TGTGCCAGCATTCAGGAAATTTCCTACAATGAGCAGTTCTTC
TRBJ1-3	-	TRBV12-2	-	CASRPSGSIITGNTIYF	TGTGCAAGTCGCCCTTCTGGGAGTATAATTACTGGAAACACCATATATTTT
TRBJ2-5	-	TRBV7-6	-	CASSPETGTLQETQYF	TGTGCCAGCAGCCCCGAAACCGGGACCCTTCAAGAGACCCAGTACTTC
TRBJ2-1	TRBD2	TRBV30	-	CAWSYGGLATYNEQFF	TGTGCCTGGAGCTACGGGGGACTAGCAACCTACAATGAGCAGTTCTTC
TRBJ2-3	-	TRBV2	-	CASSEADRNTDTQYF	TGTGCCAGCAGTGAGGCTGACAGAAACACAGATACGCAGTATTTT
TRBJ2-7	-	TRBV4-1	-	CASSQEASYEQYF	TGCGCCAGCAGCCAAGAAGCCTCCTACGAGCAGTACTTC
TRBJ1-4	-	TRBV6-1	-	CASSGAGGGEEKLFF	TGTGCCAGCAGTGGGGCAGGAGGGGGTGAAGAAAAACTGTTTTTT
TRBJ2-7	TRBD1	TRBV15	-	CATSSSSGTGVQQYF	TGTGCCACCAGCAGCTCTTCCGGGACAGGGGTACAGCAGTACTTC
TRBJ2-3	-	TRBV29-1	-	CSVDYDRTDTQYF	TGCAGCGTTGACTATGACCGCACAGATACGCAGTATTTT
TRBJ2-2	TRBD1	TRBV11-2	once	CASSYRGGELFF	TGTGCCAGCAGCTACAGGGGGGGGGAGCTGTTTTTT
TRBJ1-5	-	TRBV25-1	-	CASSGGLNQPQHF	TGTGCCAGCAGTGGGGGATTGAATCAGCCCCAGCATTTT